Below are 32 T cell receptor beta chains sequenced from a single sample in a study of blood T cells in healthy people across ages. Alongside a J-beta primer mix, a sample-barcoded 5' primer served in a second PCR lasting roughly 7 to 11 cycles. TCRdb ran MiXCR on the 5' RACE reads and lists one entry per CDR3 protein. The sample has around 2 million distinct CDR3 sequences; about 39% are singletons. Sequencing used blood. The receptors stem from a human donor in good health.

The chain has TRBV24-1 and TRBJ2-5; tentative D call: TRBD2 (5 bases). CDR1 is KGHDR, CDR2 SFDVKD, per germline. The CDR3 totals 14 residues. Trimming cost V 4 bases and J 6 bases, with 14 bases left between them. The CDR3 DNA reads TGTGCCACCAGTGACCCACAGTACGGGAAGACCCAGTACTTC. Protein product: CATSDPQYGKTQYF.

The rearrangement uses TRBV12-3 or TRBV12-4 and TRBJ1-5, with D uncertain. The CDR3 is made up of 13 amino acids. Trimming left V 5 bases short and J 3 bases short, with 8 bases between. In nucleotides, the CDR3 is TGTGCCAGCAGTAAACGAGACAATCAGCCCCAGCATTTT. It yields the protein CASSKRDNQPQHF.

This clonotype has more than one count but fewer than ten. The chain carries TRBV20-1 and TRBJ2-5; 13 bases are a match to TRBD2. The germline V gene has CDR1 DFQATT and CDR2 SNEGSKA (reference sequence). J lost 4 bases, V lost 6 bases, and 11 bases had no gene match. The CDR3 covers 16 residues. The CDR3 DNA is TGCAGTGCACCAGAACCGGGACTAGCGGGGTCAGAGACCCAGTACTTC. This encodes CSAPEPGLAGSETQYF.

V gene TRBV7-2 combines with J gene TRBJ1-5, with D uncertain. V was pared by 3 bases and J by 5 bases, with 14 bases between. Germline CDR1 reads SGHTA; CDR2 reads FQGNSA. This CDR3 has 15 amino acids. The CDR3, as DNA: TGTGCCAGCAGCTTGAGTGCCACTCCGTATCAGCCCCAGCATTTT. It yields the protein CASSLSATPYQPQHF.

The chain recombines TRBV15 with TRBJ1-1; D gene unclear. CDR1 is LNHNV, CDR2 YYDKDF, per germline (reference sequence). The CDR3 loop spans 14 amino acids. V lost 3 bases, J lost 2 bases, and 10 bases lay in between. The CDR3 region has the DNA TGTGCCACCAGCAGTGAGAGTGTTAACACTGAAGCTTTCTTT. It translates to CATSSESVNTEAFF.

The gene calls are TRBV5-1 and TRBJ2-7; weak D call: TRBD2 (7 bases). The CDR3 covers 17 residues. Germline V gene sequence: CDR1 SGHRS, CDR2 YFSETQ. V dropped 2 bases and J dropped 3 bases, with 21 bases sitting between them. The DNA for the CDR3 is TGCGCCAGCAGCTTTGGCGGGGGCGGTTCACTGGGCTACGAGCAGTACTTC. It specifies CASSFGGGGSLGYEQYF.

This chain uses TRBV4-3 with TRBJ1-6; 9 bases fit TRBD1. V trimming: 8 bases; J trimming: 5 bases; junction bases outside the gene matches: 4. Germline CDR1 and CDR2: LGHNA and YSLEER. The length of the CDR3 is 14 residues. DNA for the CDR3: TGCGCCAGCCAGAGGGACAGGGATAATTCACCCCTCCACTTT. This translates into CASQRDRDNSPLHF.

The genes are TRBV7-2 and TRBJ1-2; D might be TRBD1 (6 bases). Trimming took 7 bases from V and 8 from J, leaving 17 bases between them. The CDR3 runs to 13 residues. Germline V gene lookup returns CDR1 SGHTA and CDR2 FQGNSA. DNA for the CDR3: TGTGCCAGCAACTCTGCGGGGGGGCGCGGCTACACCTTC. Translating it yields CASNSAGGRGYTF.

The rearrangement joins TRBV4-2 to TRBJ2-1; D may be TRBD2 (6 bases). This CDR3 contains 16 residues. From germline, CDR1 is LGHNA and CDR2 YNFKEQ. The ends were cut back, 0 bases at V and 7 bases at J, with 16 bases in the middle. The CDR3 sequence: CASSQEGEEGRNEQFF. The CDR3, as DNA: TGTGCCAGCAGCCAAGAGGGTGAGGAGGGGCGTAATGAGCAGTTCTTC.

This sequence joins TRBV11-3 and TRBJ1-2; no clear D gene. CDR3 length: 13 residues. Per the germline V gene, CDR1 is SGHNT and CDR2 is YENEEA. V gave up 6 bases and J gave up 8 bases, with 16 bases separating them. The CDR3 DNA is TGTGCCAGCAGTTCGGACGGACTTAAGGGCTACACCTTC. This codes for CASSSDGLKGYTF. The whole variable domain, filled in from reference TRBV11-3 and TRBJ1-2, reads EAGVVQSPRYKIIEKKQPVAFWCNPISGHNTLYWYLQNLGQGPELLIRYENEEAVDDSQLPKDRFSAERLKGVDSTLKIQPAELGDSAVYLCASSSDGLKGYTFGSGTRLTVV.

This clonotype appeared a few times. The CDR3 DNA reads TGCGCCGCCAAGCCGGACTCGCTCCAGTACTTC. Translation gives CAAKPDSLQYF. This sequence joins TRBV10-2 and TRBJ2-7, with D maybe TRBD2 (5 bases). The CDR3 consists of 11 residues. Per the germline V gene, CDR1 is WSHSY and CDR2 is SAAADI. With 11 bases removed from V and 10 bases from J, the gap between germline ends came to 18 bases.

The V and J genes are TRBV7-2 and TRBJ1-2, with unresolved D. The CDR3 runs to 14 residues. Germline loops: CDR1 SGHTA, CDR2 FQGNSA. Trimming pared 0 bases from V and 4 bases from J, leaving 9 bases between. The CDR3 loop reads CASSLASSVYGYTF. As DNA, the CDR3 is TGTGCCAGCAGCTTAGCGAGTAGCGTCTATGGCTACACCTTC.

The chain carries TRBV4-1 and TRBJ1-4; weak D call: TRBD1 (6 bases). This CDR3 has 17 amino acids. CDR1 is MGHRA and CDR2 is YSYEKL in the germline V gene. Trimming pared 1 base from V and 6 bases from J, leaving 18 bases between. The CDR3 spells CASSQVAGATVDEKLFF. CDR3 bases: TGCGCCAGCAGCCAAGTGGCAGGGGCCACTGTCGATGAAAAACTGTTTTTT.

The rearrangement links TRBV12-3 or TRBV12-4 to TRBJ1-5; D uncertain. This CDR3 has 15 amino acids. V was clipped by 6 bases and J by 4 bases, with 16 bases between them. CDR3 sequence: CASSQVGRGNQPQHF. CDR3 nucleotides: TGTGCCAGCAGCCAGGTCGGGCGAGGGAATCAGCCCCAGCATTTT.

This clonotype was picked up a small number of times. V is TRBV28 and J is TRBJ1-1; 9 nucleotides align to TRBD1. CDR3 length equals 16 residues. Per germline, CDR1 MDHEN and CDR2 SYDVKM. The J segment lost 0 bases and the V segment lost 3 bases, leaving 5 bases of the junction unmatched. DNA of the CDR3: TGTGCCAGCAGTTTTGAGACAGGGGGGATGAACACTGAAGCTTTCTTT. Its translation: CASSFETGGMNTEAFF.

The chain carries TRBV29-1 and TRBJ1-1; the D gene is possibly TRBD1 (5 bases). The V and J ends lost 8 bases and 4 bases respectively, with 14 bases between them. The CDR3 is made up of 12 amino acids. Germline-derived CDR1 and CDR2 are SQVTM and ANQGSEA. Written as DNA, the CDR3 is TGCAGCTCCCGGGGCCCTACCACTGAAGCTTTCTTT. Amino acid sequence: CSSRGPTTEAFF.

This chain joins TRBV3-1 and TRBJ1-2; TRBD1 agrees at 7 bases. With V trimmed by 1 base and J by 1 base, 12 bases remained unmatched. There are 18 residues in the CDR3. Germline V CDR1 and CDR2: LGHDT, YNNKEL (reference sequence). CDR3 nucleotides: TGTGCCAGCAGCCAAGGTTTACCGGGACAGCCAATTAACTATGGCTACACCTTC. Protein sequence: CASSQGLPGQPINYGYTF.

The gene calls are TRBV27 and TRBJ1-2, with D unclear. The CDR3 is 16 amino acids. The V gene lost 5 bases and the J gene lost 7 bases, with 23 bases spanning the gap. CDR1 is MNHEY and CDR2 is SMNVEV in the germline V gene (reference sequence). This CDR3 reads CASSPKGRGIPFGYTF. CDR3 coding DNA: TGTGCCAGCAGTCCAAAAGGACGGGGTATCCCCTTTGGCTACACCTTC.

J is TRBJ1-2 and V is TRBV29-1; D gene ambiguous. Trimming pared 4 bases from V and 8 bases from J, leaving 8 bases between. Germline V CDR1 and CDR2: SQVTM, ANQGSEA. The CDR3 runs to 10 residues. The CDR3 loop reads CSVGIGGYTF. As DNA, the CDR3 is TGCAGCGTTGGAATAGGGGGCTACACCTTC.

On this clonotype: A clone one base away is much larger, so this may be a read error. The chain carries TRBV5-1 and TRBJ2-4; 7 bases are a match to TRBD1. The CDR3 sequence is 14 residues long. Germline CDR1 and CDR2: SGHRS and YFSETQ. The CDR3 DNA reads as TGCGCCAGCAGCTCCGGGACAGCCGAAAACATTCGGTACTTC. It is translated as CASSSGTAENIRYF. Full variable domain (outside the CDR3, taken from reference TRBV5-1 and TRBJ2-4): KAGVTQTPRYLIKTRGQQVTLSCSPISGHRSVSWYQQTPGQGLQFLFEYFSETQRNKGNFPGRFSGRQFSNSRSEMNVSTLELGDSALYLCASSSGTAENIRYFGAGTRLSVL.

The chain links TRBV28 to TRBJ1-5, with no clear D. This CDR3 is 15 amino acids long. The germline gives CDR1 MDHEN, CDR2 SYDVKM. V was cut by 0 bases and J by 6 bases, with 12 bases left in between. This CDR3 is CASSLWGSPSQPQHF. In nucleotides, the CDR3 is TGTGCCAGCAGTTTATGGGGATCCCCCAGTCAGCCCCAGCATTTT.

CDR3 nucleotide sequence: TGTGCCAGCAGACGAACTAGCGGGATCCTTGAGCAGTTCTTC. Translating gives CASRRTSGILEQFF. V and J are TRBV7-2 and TRBJ2-1, with 10 positions matching TRBD2. With 6 bases clipped from V and 9 bases from J, the junction kept 8 bases outside the gene matches. CDR3 length: 14 amino acids. Per germline, CDR1 SGHTA and CDR2 FQGNSA.

This chain connects TRBV3-1 to TRBJ2-7; D assignment may be TRBD1 or TRBD2 (5 bases each). V lost 6 bases and J 0 bases, leaving 12 bases between the germline ends. CDR1 and CDR2 (germline): LGHDT, YNNKEL (reference sequence). The CDR3 is made up of 14 amino acids. The CDR3 loop reads CASSPGAISYEQYF. CDR3 DNA: TGTGCCAGCAGTCCCGGGGCCATCTCCTACGAGCAGTACTTC.

The chain couples TRBV12-3 or TRBV12-4 to TRBJ2-1; 8 nucleotides agree with TRBD2. CDR3 length: 13 residues. V was pared by 6 bases and J by 2 bases, with 0 bases of the junction left unmatched. Written as DNA, the CDR3 is TGTGCCAGCAGAGCGGGGGCCTACAATGAGCAGTTCTTC. Translated, it gives CASRAGAYNEQFF.

Regarding this clonotype: A read error may produce the germline difference seen at one junction end. The chain uses TRBV6-5 and TRBJ1-2; D uncertain. The CDR3 spans 13 residues. Germline assignment: CDR1 MNHEY and CDR2 SVGAGI. CDR3 bases: TGTGCCAGCGGTTACGCGATCAACTATGGCTACACCTTC. Translated: CASGYAINYGYTF.

This clonotype was observed a few times. This sequence joins TRBV10-3 and TRBJ2-7, with TRBD2 matching over 10 bases. Germline V gene data show CDR1 as ENHRY and CDR2 as SYGVKD. V lost 3 bases to trimming and J lost 4 bases; unmatched junction nucleotides: 9. The CDR3 has 16 residues. The CDR3 protein is CAISDVPSGGVYEQYF. The CDR3 DNA is TGTGCCATCAGTGATGTCCCTAGCGGGGGAGTATACGAGCAGTACTTC.

This clonotype was detected only a few times. Given a much more abundant clone one base away, this may be a read error. The gene calls are TRBV11-2 and TRBJ2-1; D call uncertain. The germline CDR1 and CDR2 sequences are SGHAT and FQNNGV. The CDR3 consists of 15 residues. Trimming removed 2 bases at V and 4 bases at J, with 12 bases between. For the CDR3, the DNA is TGTGCCAGCAGCTTAACAGCGAGGAATTACAATGAGCAGTTCTTC. It yields the protein CASSLTARNYNEQFF.

This clonotype was counted a few times. This chain connects TRBV7-9 to TRBJ2-7; D is unresolved. Germline CDR1 reads SEHNR; CDR2 reads FQNEAQ (reference sequence). The V gene lost 7 bases and the J gene lost 6 bases, with 10 bases spanning the gap. This CDR3 has 11 amino acids. CDR3 nucleotide sequence: TGTGCCAGCACGAGGTGGGGCGAGCAGTACTTC. Residues: CASTRWGEQYF.

The rearrangement uses TRBV20-1 and TRBJ1-5, with TRBD1 matching 9 bases. The J segment lost 1 base and the V segment lost 0 bases, leaving 7 bases of the junction unmatched. The CDR3 has 17 amino acids. Germline CDR1 is DFQATT and CDR2 is SNEGSKA (reference sequence). The CDR3 loop reads CSAREKPGQGSNQPQHF. The CDR3 bases are TGCAGTGCTAGAGAAAAACCGGGACAGGGCAGCAATCAGCCCCAGCATTTT.

DNA for the CDR3: TGTGCTAGTGGTTTCGCACATACGGGCACCATATATTTT. Amino acids: CASGFAHTGTIYF. The rearrangement links TRBV12-5 to TRBJ1-3, with D hard to call. Germline V CDR1 and CDR2: LGHNT, FRNRAP. Trimming shortened V by 3 bases and J by 9 bases, and 12 bases separated the two germline ends. This CDR3 comprises 13 residues.

The chain links TRBV20-1 to TRBJ2-1; 11 bases map to TRBD1. The CDR3 is 14 residues long. CDR1 and CDR2 from the germline V gene are DFQATT and SNEGSKA (reference sequence). V lost 7 bases, J lost 5 bases, and 7 bases stayed unmatched. As DNA, the CDR3 is TGCAGTGTCCTGGACAGGGGGCGAAACAATGAGCAGTTCTTC. Amino acid sequence: CSVLDRGRNNEQFF.

The J gene is TRBJ1-2, the V gene TRBV5-1; TRBD1 aligns across 8 bases. CDR3 size: 14 residues. The V segment lost 4 bases and the J segment 6 bases; nucleotides outside the gene matches: 8. The V gene's germline CDR1 is SGHRS and CDR2 YFSETQ. CDR3 bases: TGCGCCAGCAGCAAAACAGGGGGACTAGATGGCTACACCTTC. Translated: CASSKTGGLDGYTF.